Included here is one T cell receptor beta chain sequence, with context. The sample holds other DNA sequences that translate to the same CDR3. The sample is drawn from a study of blood T cell repertoires in COVID-19. The wider study: Acute-phase and convalescent COVID-19 samples originated in the United States, Italy and Spain. Sources were T cells, B-cell-depleted T cells, or PBMCs; the material itself was cDNA or gDNA.

Enrollees, about 18 to 95 years old, lived in some 24 US areas. Participants were placed into cohorts based on the clinical history they reported. This CDR3 contains 17 residues. V was clipped by 0 bases and J by 0 bases, with 14 bases between them. Germline values: CDR1 LNHNV, CDR2 YYDKDF (reference sequence). The method was immunoSEQ multiplex PCR; TCRdb's version includes in-frame clones alone and lacks a portion of them. This table has tens of thousands of clones, 80% to 90% appearing once. V usage is TRBV15 and J usage is TRBJ1-2; D might be TRBD1 (5 bases). This clonotype was sampled from a woman between 35 and 50 years old with acute COVID-19. Sequenced material: PBMCs or T cells enriched from blood (not recorded which). CDR3: CATSRDRGASANYGYTF. The CDR3 DNA is TGTGCCACCAGCAGAGATCGCGGGGCGTCAGCTAACTATGGCTACACCTTC.